Here is one T cell receptor beta chain with its context. Clones were sequenced by immunoSEQ multiplex PCR, and TCRdb holds only the in-frame ones, with some missing. The repertoire holds 150,000 to 180,000 clones, with about 80% as singletons. The sample belongs to a study of blood T cell repertoires in COVID-19. Per germline, CDR1 SEHNR and CDR2 FQNEAQ (reference sequence). Trimming took 5 bases from V and 12 from J; bases not matched to a gene: 9. The CDR3 runs to 13 residues. The sample taken for sequencing was peripheral blood. J is TRBJ2-1 and V is TRBV7-9; 8 bases match TRBD1. The source is a woman aged 55 to 70 with acute or convalescent COVID-19. The CDR3 loop is CASSPGDRKAQFF. The CDR3 region has the DNA TGTGCCAGCAGCCCGGGGGACAGGAAGGCGCAGTTCTTC.